Listed below are T cell receptor beta chains from one sample, sequenced in a study of graft-versus-host responses after intestinal transplantation. Measured with immunoSEQ multiplex PCR; TCRdb has only the in-frame clones, and not every one. The sample has fewer than 25,000 clones; 44% are singletons. Material: alloreactive CD8+ T cells from a mixed lymphocyte reaction culture, obtained before transplantation. The receptor set was obtained from a human patient who was an organ donor for intestinal transplantation. CDR3s include the opening cysteine and the closing phenylalanine or tryptophan. The order of the fields is CDR3 protein, clone size, J gene, V gene. Some rows have no size entry. The others give once, few or many, or a class for an expanded clone.

CDR3 protein: CASSQEAGGAFF
clone size: -
J gene: TRBJ1-1
V gene: TRBV4-3

CDR3 protein: CASSFPEWGDTQYF
clone size: -
J gene: TRBJ2-3
V gene: TRBV7-2

CDR3 protein: CASSITDNAFF
clone size: -
J gene: TRBJ1-1
V gene: TRBV19

CDR3 protein: CASSLYYEQYF
clone size: -
J gene: TRBJ2-7
V gene: TRBV2

CDR3 protein: CASSFTSGSTDTQYF
clone size: -
J gene: TRBJ2-3
V gene: TRBV11-2

CDR3 protein: CASSSSGAFWGLAGADGTGELFF
clone size: medium-sized
J gene: TRBJ2-2
V gene: TRBV28

CDR3 protein: CASSLDREIYGYTF
clone size: -
J gene: TRBJ1-2
V gene: TRBV13

CDR3 protein: CASTSLASASPLHF
clone size: -
J gene: TRBJ1-6
V gene: TRBV2

CDR3 protein: CASSETSGFYEQYF
clone size: few
J gene: TRBJ2-7
V gene: TRBV25-1

CDR3 protein: CASSQFPPSAVNNEQFF
clone size: -
J gene: TRBJ2-1
V gene: TRBV4-2

CDR3 protein: CASSHLTYEQYF
clone size: few
J gene: TRBJ2-7
V gene: TRBV6-5

CDR3 protein: CASSTGGLETQYF
clone size: -
J gene: TRBJ2-5
V gene: TRBV28

CDR3 protein: CAWSVSGGRTEAFF
clone size: few
J gene: TRBJ1-1
V gene: TRBV30

CDR3 protein: CASSLLGTAEYSNQPQHF
clone size: -
J gene: TRBJ1-5
V gene: TRBV5-1

CDR3 protein: CASSFLYIPNYGYTF
clone size: few
J gene: TRBJ1-2
V gene: TRBV11-2

CDR3 protein: CASSSGTGRAFYEQYF
clone size: few
J gene: TRBJ2-7
V gene: TRBV5-8

CDR3 protein: CAIRGTGMNTEAFF
clone size: -
J gene: TRBJ1-1
V gene: TRBV10-3

CDR3 protein: CSVPWTSGRQETQYF
clone size: -
J gene: TRBJ2-5
V gene: TRBV29-1

CDR3 protein: CASRRGDGYTF
clone size: -
J gene: TRBJ1-2
V gene: TRBV10-2

CDR3 protein: CASSLYGSNTGELFF
clone size: few
J gene: TRBJ2-2
V gene: TRBV11-2

CDR3 protein: CASSFLAGVGDTQYF
clone size: few
J gene: TRBJ2-3
V gene: TRBV27

CDR3 protein: CASSGSGTRFSYTATDTQYF
clone size: -
J gene: TRBJ2-3
V gene: TRBV9

CDR3 protein: CASKPAGQGWATNEKLFF
clone size: -
J gene: TRBJ1-4
V gene: TRBV5-1

CDR3 protein: CSVDLGRHNEKLFF
clone size: -
J gene: TRBJ1-4
V gene: TRBV29-1

CDR3 protein: CASSLGQMNTEAFF
clone size: -
J gene: TRBJ1-1
V gene: TRBV5-6

CDR3 protein: CASSERTTNYGYTF
clone size: -
J gene: TRBJ1-2
V gene: TRBV6-5

CDR3 protein: CASRWGDSYEQYF
clone size: -
J gene: TRBJ2-7
V gene: TRBV25-1

CDR3 protein: CSVRRGNTGELFF
clone size: once
J gene: TRBJ2-2
V gene: TRBV29-1

CDR3 protein: CASSEELAGSTDTQYF
clone size: -
J gene: TRBJ2-3
V gene: TRBV6-1

CDR3 protein: CASSKGSGNPYNEQFF
clone size: -
J gene: TRBJ2-1
V gene: TRBV9

CDR3 protein: CASSPHDGAYEQYF
clone size: few
J gene: TRBJ2-7
V gene: TRBV18

CDR3 protein: CASSLSGQLNTEAFF
clone size: few
J gene: TRBJ1-1
V gene: TRBV27

CDR3 protein: CASSYSTSLEGYEQYF
clone size: -
J gene: TRBJ2-7
V gene: TRBV6-5

CDR3 protein: CASSMGLVGEQYF
clone size: -
J gene: TRBJ2-7
V gene: TRBV6-5